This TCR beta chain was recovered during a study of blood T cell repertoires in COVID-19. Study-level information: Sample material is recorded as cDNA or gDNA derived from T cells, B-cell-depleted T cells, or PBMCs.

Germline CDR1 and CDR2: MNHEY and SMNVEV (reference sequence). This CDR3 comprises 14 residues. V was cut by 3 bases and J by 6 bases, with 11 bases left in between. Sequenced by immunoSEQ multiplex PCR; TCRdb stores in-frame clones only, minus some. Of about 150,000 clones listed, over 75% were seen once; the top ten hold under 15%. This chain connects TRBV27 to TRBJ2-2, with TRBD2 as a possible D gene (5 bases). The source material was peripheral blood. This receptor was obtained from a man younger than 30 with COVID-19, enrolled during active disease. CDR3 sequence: CASSFTGNPGELFF. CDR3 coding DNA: TGTGCCAGCAGTTTTACGGGAAATCCCGGGGAGCTGTTTTTT.